This T cell receptor beta chain was found in a study of technical replicates of blood from a few donors (dated by TCRdb to the late 2010s). Trimmed from V: 3 bases; trimmed from J: 4 bases; junction bases lacking a gene match: 9. The germline V gene (reference sequence) supplies CDR1 MNHEY and CDR2 SMNVEV. From the cysteine up to the phenylalanine, the CDR3 has a length of 16 residues. CDR3 DNA is the only sequence kept; it has 48 bases, read in frame from the first base. In regard to this clone: The clone's antigen remains unknown. Per-base qualities were not stored, and no clone one base away is much larger.

The library relied on the immunoSEQ multiplex PCR assay. TCRdb holds this immuneACCESS table with in-frame rearrangements only. Some clones are missing; in checked studies, unresolved V genes explain under half, and the rest has no known cause. The sample table contains about 60,000 clones; only one count was recorded for about 87% of them. The biggest ten clones account for about 5.1% of the sample. The chain is assembled from TRBV27 and TRBJ2-7, with 10 middle bases fitting TRBD1. This TCR was recovered from a human donor in good health. Some clones in this sample may be carry-over from other donors' samples. What was sequenced was PBMCs. The DNA is as follows: TGTGCCAGCAGTTTGATTCTCGGGACAGGGGTATACGAGCAGTACTTC. It translates to CASSLILGTGVYEQYF.